The 12 T cell receptor beta chains listed next were all sequenced from one sample in a study of T cell repertoires in cytomegalovirus infection. Their antigens are not known. TCRdb recomputed calls from the reads with MiXCR, one row per CDR3 protein. The sample consists of 75,000 to 100,000 distinct CDR3 sequences, less than 30% of them appearing once. The material sequenced was CD8+ T cells from cultured PBMCs, taken from culture after CMV antigen stimulation. The receptor source for this set is a human donor in good health (CMV status not recorded). Some clones in this sample may be carry-over from other donors' samples.

The J gene is TRBJ1-1, the V gene TRBV9; D is unclear. V gave up 3 bases and J gave up 5 bases, with 11 bases separating them. The length of the CDR3 is 13 residues. The germline V gene has CDR1 SGDLS and CDR2 YYNGEE. The CDR3 region is CASSAHAGTEAFF. CDR3 DNA: TGTGCCAGCAGCGCCCACGCTGGTACTGAAGCTTTCTTT. Full variable domain (missing parts from reference TRBV9 and TRBJ1-1): DSGVTQTPKHLITATGQRVTLRCSPRSGDLSVYWYQQSLDQGLQFLIQYYNGEERAKGNILERFSAQQFPDLHSELNLSSLELGDSALYFCASSAHAGTEAFFGQGTRLTVV.

This clonotype appeared a few times. V usage is TRBV12-3 or TRBV12-4 and J usage is TRBJ2-3; 8 nucleotides agree with TRBD1. The CDR3 runs 13 residues. Trimming removed 6 bases from V and 8 bases from J; junction bases left unmatched: 7. The CDR3 DNA follows: TGTGCCAGCAGGCAGGGGGCCTTGGGTACGCAGTATTTT. Translated, it gives CASRQGALGTQYF.

This clonotype was found many times. V and J are TRBV3-1 and TRBJ2-5; 11 bases fit TRBD2. Germline CDR1 and CDR2: LGHDT and YNNKEL (reference sequence). Losses at the gene ends were 0 bases for V and 5 bases for J; bases not matched to a gene: 8. The CDR3 length is 17 residues. CDR3 bases: TGTGCCAGCAGCCAAGAAGGTGTAGCGGGGGGGCGGGAGACCCAGTACTTC. Its protein is CASSQEGVAGGRETQYF.

This clonotype appeared a few times. V is TRBV27 and J is TRBJ2-7; a weak D match, TRBD1 (5 bases). CDR1 MNHEY and CDR2 SMNVEV come from the germline V gene (reference sequence). CDR3 length: 14 amino acids. Trimming took 4 bases from V and 2 from J, leaving 12 bases between them. CDR3 bases: TGTGCCAGCAGTTCCCCGACAGCAGCCTACGAGCAGTACTTC. Its translation: CASSSPTAAYEQYF.

The rearrangement links TRBV11-2 to TRBJ2-3; weak D call: TRBD2 (5 bases). Germline assignment: CDR1 SGHAT and CDR2 FQNNGV. The CDR3 runs 15 residues. Trimming took off 0 bases at V and 3 bases at J, with 10 bases between the two ends. This CDR3 reads CASSLDTRETDTQYF. CDR3 nucleotides: TGTGCCAGCAGCTTAGATACAAGGGAGACAGATACGCAGTATTTT.

V and J are TRBV12-3 or TRBV12-4 and TRBJ1-2; D is perhaps TRBD1 (5 bases). The CDR3 is 14 amino acids. Trimming left V 6 bases short and J 0 bases short, with 11 bases between. This CDR3 is CASSGDGSNYGYTF. DNA of the CDR3: TGTGCCAGCAGCGGGGACGGTTCTAACTATGGCTACACCTTC.

The chain joins TRBV20-1 to TRBJ2-1; D might be TRBD2 (5 bases). Germline V gene data show CDR1 as DFQATT and CDR2 as SNEGSKA (reference sequence). V lost 1 base and J lost 3, with 13 bases in between. There are 15 residues in the CDR3. The CDR3 sequence: CSARALAGSYNEQFF. The CDR3, as DNA: TGCAGTGCTAGAGCCCTAGCAGGTAGCTACAATGAGCAGTTCTTC.

This chain joins TRBV14 and TRBJ1-1, with D possibly matching TRBD1 (5 bases). Trimming removed 4 bases from V and 3 bases from J, with 18 bases in between. The length of the CDR3 is 16 residues. Per the germline V gene, CDR1 is SGHDN and CDR2 is FVKESK. CDR3 nucleotide sequence: TGTGCCAGCAGCCCCCGGTGGGGGGAGGTTGACACTGAAGCTTTCTTT. It is translated as CASSPRWGEVDTEAFF.

This chain uses TRBV7-2 with TRBJ1-5; 8 bases line up with TRBD1. Germline loops: CDR1 SGHTA, CDR2 FQGNSA. V gave up 2 bases and J gave up 0 bases; unmatched junction bases: 3. CDR3 length: 16 amino acids. CDR3 sequence (DNA): TGTGCCAGCAGCTTACTGACAGGGGATAGCAATCAGCCCCAGCATTTT. Residues: CASSLLTGDSNQPQHF.

V usage is TRBV13 and J usage is TRBJ2-3, with 9 bases that match TRBD1. The V gene end was trimmed by 5 bases and the J gene end by 2 bases; junction bases not matched to a gene: 11. Germline V gene lookup returns CDR1 PRHDT and CDR2 FYEKMQ (reference sequence). The CDR3 is made up of 17 amino acids. Here the CDR3 DNA reads TGTGCCAGCAGCGCTTCCCCGGGACAGGGAAACACAGATACGCAGTATTTT. This encodes CASSASPGQGNTDTQYF.

This clonotype was observed a few times. The CDR3: CATSRERTSGGNEQFF. In DNA form, the CDR3 reads TGTGCCACCAGCAGAGAGCGGACTAGCGGGGGGAATGAGCAGTTCTTC. V usage is TRBV15 and J usage is TRBJ2-1; 14 nucleotides agree with TRBD2. The length of the CDR3 is 16 residues. Germline CDR1 reads LNHNV; CDR2 reads YYDKDF (reference sequence). V trimming: 0 bases; J trimming: 7 bases; junction bases outside the gene matches: 2.

CDR3 nucleotide sequence: TGTGCCAGTAGTAAGAGCACCAGTGTGGATGAAAAACTGTTTTTT. Amino acids: CASSKSTSVDEKLFF. The gene calls are TRBV19 and TRBJ1-4, with no clear D. The CDR3 extends over 15 amino acids. Per the germline V gene, CDR1 is LNHDA and CDR2 is SQIVND (reference sequence). V lost 4 bases, J lost 6 bases, and 15 bases lay in between.